Listed here are 12 T cell receptor beta chains from one sample, sequenced in a study of blood T cell repertoires in COVID-19. Only in-frame clones appear in the TCRdb table, and some are missing; sequencing was by immunoSEQ multiplex PCR. The sample contains approximately 160,000 clones, approximately 80% of which appear only once. Material for sequencing was peripheral blood. Every receptor here comes from a woman aged 55-69 years with acute or convalescent COVID-19.

The chain employs TRBV19 and TRBJ1-5, with TRBD1 matching 10 bases. From germline, CDR1 is LNHDA and CDR2 SQIVND (reference sequence). Losses at the gene ends were 5 bases for V and 6 bases for J; bases not matched to a gene: 10. The CDR3 length is 16 residues. The chain's CDR3 is CASSLYGTGEGQPQHF. CDR3 DNA: TGTGCCAGTAGTCTCTACGGGACAGGGGAGGGTCAGCCCCAGCATTTT.

As to this clone: Other nucleotide sequences from this sample produce the same CDR3. The chain's CDR3 is CASSLGTAYGYTF. In DNA, the CDR3 is TGCGCCAGCAGCTTAGGGACAGCGTATGGCTACACCTTC. The rearrangement uses TRBV5-1 and TRBJ1-2; 7 bases fit TRBD1. The CDR3 length is 13 residues. Germline CDR1 is SGHRS and CDR2 is YFSETQ. The V segment lost 2 bases and the J segment 5 bases; nucleotides outside the gene matches: 3.

V usage is TRBV6-5 and J usage is TRBJ2-7; 9 bases are shared with TRBD1. Germline assignment: CDR1 MNHEY and CDR2 SVGAGI. The CDR3 length is 15 residues. V gave up 0 bases and J gave up 2 bases; unmatched junction bases: 2. The CDR3: CASSYSGTGPYEQYF. The CDR3 region has the DNA TGTGCCAGCAGTTACTCTGGGACAGGGCCCTACGAGCAGTACTTC.

This chain links TRBV7-6 with TRBJ1-5; D may be TRBD1 (5 bases). This CDR3 comprises 17 residues. Germline V gene lookup returns CDR1 SGHVS and CDR2 FNYEAQ. Between the trimmed V and J ends, which lost 2 bases and 0 bases, there was a span of 14 bases. CDR3 residues: CASSLTGGADSNQPQHF. CDR3 DNA sequence: TGTGCCAGCAGCTTAACTGGAGGGGCCGATAGCAATCAGCCCCAGCATTTT. Together with reference TRBV7-6 and TRBJ1-5, the CDR3 gives the full variable domain: GAGVSQSPRYKVTKRGQDVALRCDPISGHVSLYWYRQALGQGPEFLTYFNYEAQQDKSGLPNDRFSAERPEGSISTLTIQRTEQRDSAMYRCASSLTGGADSNQPQHFGDGTRLSIL.

The genes are TRBV7-2 and TRBJ1-2; D uncertain. Trimming pared 1 base from V and 0 bases from J, leaving 9 bases between. The CDR3 spans 15 residues. Germline CDR1 is SGHTA and CDR2 is FQGNSA. Here the CDR3 DNA reads TGTGCCAGCAGCTTAGGGACTATAGCTAACTATGGCTACACCTTC. Encoded protein: CASSLGTIANYGYTF.

The CDR3 loop is CASSQQGLLDTGELFF. The CDR3 coding sequence is TGTGCCAGCAGCCAACAGGGGCTGCTTGACACCGGGGAGCTGTTTTTT. This chain joins TRBV14 and TRBJ2-2; perhaps TRBD1 as D (6 bases). The germline CDR1 and CDR2 sequences are SGHDN and FVKESK. The V end lost 2 bases, the J end lost 3 bases, and 13 bases lay between the germline ends. The CDR3 extends over 16 amino acids.

The chain uses TRBV6-6 and TRBJ1-6; TRBD1 might be the D (5 bases). Germline CDR1 MNHNY, CDR2 SVGAGI (reference sequence). Trimming cost V 6 bases and J 5 bases, with 14 bases left between them. This CDR3 spans 15 amino acids. For the CDR3, the DNA is TGTGCCAGCAGATCCAGGGAACGGGATAATTCACCCCTCCACTTT. This encodes CASRSRERDNSPLHF.

The table lists this clone with a count of one. V and J are TRBV6-5 and TRBJ1-6; no definite D call. CDR1 is MNHEY, CDR2 SVGAGI, per germline. V gave up 0 bases and J gave up 8 bases, with 11 bases separating them. The CDR3 is made up of 15 amino acids. CDR3 in amino acids: CASSYSSGSYSPLHF. The CDR3 coding sequence is TGTGCCAGCAGTTACTCGTCGGGTTCTTATTCACCCCTCCACTTT.

V and J are TRBV5-1 and TRBJ2-5; 11 nucleotides align to TRBD2. Germline trimming cut 4 bases from V and 4 bases from J; bases unmatched to any gene: 6. The CDR3 totals 15 residues. The germline CDR1 and CDR2 sequences are SGHRS and YFSETQ. The CDR3 region has the DNA TGCGCCAGCAGCGACCCGGGACTAGCGGTAGAGACCCAGTACTTC. It translates to CASSDPGLAVETQYF.

V and J are TRBV5-1 and TRBJ1-6; 10 bases align to TRBD1. Germline V gene data show CDR1 as SGHRS and CDR2 as YFSETQ. CDR3 length equals 16 residues. Germline trimming cut 1 base from V and 6 bases from J; bases unmatched to any gene: 4. The CDR3 nucleotides read TGCGCCAGCAGCTTGTTGGGGACAGGGGTTAATTCACCCCTCCACTTT. Encoded protein: CASSLLGTGVNSPLHF.

The chain is built from TRBV7-6 and TRBJ1-5; 9 bases fit TRBD1. CDR3 length: 15 amino acids. Germline V gene data show CDR1 as SGHVS and CDR2 as FNYEAQ. With V trimmed by 1 base and J by 6 bases, 4 bases remained unmatched. CDR3 DNA: TGTGCCAGCAGCTTAGAGGACAGGGGTAGTCAGCCCCAGCATTTT. Residues: CASSLEDRGSQPQHF.

This chain uses TRBV9 with TRBJ2-7; 7 nucleotides agree with TRBD1. The trim removed 2 bases at V and 3 bases at J, leaving 11 bases unmatched. The CDR3 loop spans 16 amino acids. Germline loops: CDR1 SGDLS, CDR2 YYNGEE. CDR3 DNA: TGTGCCAGCAGCGTCTCTACAGGGGCCTTCTTCTACGAGCAGTACTTC. It codes for CASSVSTGAFFYEQYF.